Detailed here is one T cell receptor (beta chain). This table comes from immunoSEQ multiplex PCR, and its TCRdb copy is limited to in-frame clones, with some not included. The sample has hundreds of thousands of clones, around 90% seen once. The sample belongs to a study of blood T cell repertoires in COVID-19. V lost 4 bases, J lost 5 bases, and 10 bases lay in between. CDR1 is SGDLS, CDR2 YYNGEE, per germline. There are 13 residues in the CDR3. This TCR came from a woman aged 18-29 years who had recovered from COVID-19. The rearrangement uses TRBV9 and TRBJ1-5, with a tentative D call TRBD1 (6 bases). The specimen sequenced was PBMCs or T cells enriched from blood (not recorded which). The CDR3 sequence: CASSTTGYQPQHF. CDR3 in DNA: TGTGCCAGCAGCACGACAGGATATCAGCCCCAGCATTTT. The variable domain in full, with the rest retrieved from reference TRBV9 and TRBJ1-5, is DSGVTQTPKHLITATGQRVTLRCSPRSGDLSVYWYQQSLDQGLQFLIQYYNGEERAKGNILERFSAQQFPDLHSELNLSSLELGDSALYFCASSTTGYQPQHFGDGTRLSIL.